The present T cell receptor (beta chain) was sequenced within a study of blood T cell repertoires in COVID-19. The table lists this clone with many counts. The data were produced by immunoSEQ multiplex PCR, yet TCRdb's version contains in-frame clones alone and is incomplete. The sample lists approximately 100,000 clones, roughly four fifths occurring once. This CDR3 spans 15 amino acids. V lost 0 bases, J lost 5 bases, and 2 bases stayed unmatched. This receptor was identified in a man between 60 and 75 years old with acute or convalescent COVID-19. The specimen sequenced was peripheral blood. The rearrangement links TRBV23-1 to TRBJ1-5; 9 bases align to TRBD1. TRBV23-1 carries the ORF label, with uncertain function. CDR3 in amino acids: CASSQSHRGHQPQHF. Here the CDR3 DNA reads TGCGCCAGCAGTCAATCCCACAGGGGGCATCAGCCCCAGCATTTT.